The entry below describes one T cell receptor beta chain. The sample is drawn from a study of blood T cell repertoires in COVID-19. Trimming removed 3 bases from V and 8 bases from J, with 12 bases in between. The CDR3 sequence is 13 residues long. Per the germline V gene, CDR1 is SGHRS and CDR2 is YFSETQ. Profiling relied on immunoSEQ multiplex PCR, and the TCRdb table lists in-frame clones only, not all of them. The data contain about 190,000 clones, roughly four fifths of them singletons. Input material: peripheral blood. The chain uses TRBV5-1 and TRBJ2-1, with TRBD1 as a possible D gene (5 bases). The source is a man aged 45-65 years who had recovered from COVID-19. The DNA for the CDR3 is TGCGCCAGCAGCTCAAGACAGCGCGATGAGCAGTTCTTC. Translation gives CASSSRQRDEQFF.